This TCR beta chain was obtained from a study of control samples from healthy donors and cancer patients. TCRdb's copy holds only in-frame clones and misses some; the assay was immunoSEQ multiplex PCR. The table shows 65,000 to 85,000 clones, with under 90% occurring only once. Losses at the gene ends were 7 bases for V and 4 bases for J; bases not matched to a gene: 4. The CDR3 runs to 13 residues. Germline V gene sequence: CDR1 MNHEY, CDR2 SVGAGI. The sequencing sample was made of PBMCs. The sequence came from a woman aged 45-60 years with colorectal cancer. This chain connects TRBV6-5 to TRBJ2-4; TRBD1 aligns across 7 bases. The CDR3 protein is CASKPGQKNIQYF. The CDR3 DNA sequence: TGTGCCAGCAAACCGGGACAGAAAAACATTCAGTACTTC.